This TCR beta chain is from a study of beta chain features in type 1 diabetes. Study-level results: Shorter TCRB CDR3s, moderately but significantly so, marked every one of the four CD4+ subsets in Type 1 diabetes patients. Naive, central memory and Treg TCRB repertoires seemed to resemble each other more closely in patients than they did in healthy donors. Fewer insertions but more deletions were seen at VDJ junctions in type 1 diabetes patients. The study left unresolved whether HLA type influences TCRB rearrangement.

The authors reverse transcribed all of the isolated RNA, so sequencing captured expressed TCRB transcripts. Some clones are missing from TCRdb's copy, which holds only in-frame ones; the method was immunoSEQ multiplex PCR. The data show 200,000 to 300,000 clones, around 21% seen once. The table lists this clone with a few counts. The target antigen is unknown. The CDR3 runs to 15 residues. The V gene lost 7 bases and the J gene lost 3 bases, with 16 bases spanning the gap. Germline V gene lookup returns CDR1 MDHEN and CDR2 SYDVKM. This receptor was taken from a middle-aged woman with type 1 diabetes. V and J are TRBV28 and TRBJ2-1, with D tentatively TRBD2 (5 bases). Sequences were obtained from naive CD4+ T cells from blood. CDR3 sequence: CASTLGGSHYNEQFF. CDR3 DNA: TGTGCCAGCACTCTAGGAGGAAGCCACTACAATGAGCAGTTCTTC.